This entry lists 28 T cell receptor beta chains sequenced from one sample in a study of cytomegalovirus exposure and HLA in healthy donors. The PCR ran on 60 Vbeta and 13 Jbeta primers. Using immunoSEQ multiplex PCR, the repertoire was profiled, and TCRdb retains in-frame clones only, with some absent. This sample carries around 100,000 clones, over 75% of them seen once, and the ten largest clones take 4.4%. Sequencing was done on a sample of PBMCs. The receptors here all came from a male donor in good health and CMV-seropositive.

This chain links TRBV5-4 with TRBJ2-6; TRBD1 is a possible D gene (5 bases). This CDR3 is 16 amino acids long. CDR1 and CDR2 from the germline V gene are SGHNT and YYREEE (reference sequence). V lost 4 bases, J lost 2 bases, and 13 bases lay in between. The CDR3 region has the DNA TGTGCCAGCAGCCCGGGCCGACAGACTGGGGCCAACGTCCTGACTTTC. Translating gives CASSPGRQTGANVLTF. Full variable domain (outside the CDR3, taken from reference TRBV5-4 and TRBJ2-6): ETGVTQSPTHLIKTRGQQVTLRCSSQSGHNTVSWYQQALGQGPQFIFQYYREEENGRGNFPPRFSGLQFPNYSSELNVNALELDDSALYLCASSPGRQTGANVLTFGAGSRLTVL.

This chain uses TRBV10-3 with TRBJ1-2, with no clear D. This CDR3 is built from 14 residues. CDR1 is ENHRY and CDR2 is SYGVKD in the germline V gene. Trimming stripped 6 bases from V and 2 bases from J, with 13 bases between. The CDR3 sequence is CAISDYDTNYGYTF. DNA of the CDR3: TGTGCCATCAGCGACTACGACACGAACTATGGCTACACCTTC.

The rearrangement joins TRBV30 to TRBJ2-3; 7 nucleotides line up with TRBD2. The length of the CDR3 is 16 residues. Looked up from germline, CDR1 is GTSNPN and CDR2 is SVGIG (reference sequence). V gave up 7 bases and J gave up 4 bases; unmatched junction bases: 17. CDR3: CASRLATRASADTQYF. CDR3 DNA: TGTGCCTCCAGACTAGCTACCCGGGCCTCCGCAGATACGCAGTATTTT.

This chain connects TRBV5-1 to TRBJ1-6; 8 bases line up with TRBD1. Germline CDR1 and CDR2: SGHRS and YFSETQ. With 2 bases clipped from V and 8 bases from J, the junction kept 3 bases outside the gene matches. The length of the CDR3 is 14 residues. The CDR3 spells CASSFTGGDSPLHF. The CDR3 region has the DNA TGCGCCAGCAGCTTTACAGGGGGGGATTCACCCCTCCACTTT.

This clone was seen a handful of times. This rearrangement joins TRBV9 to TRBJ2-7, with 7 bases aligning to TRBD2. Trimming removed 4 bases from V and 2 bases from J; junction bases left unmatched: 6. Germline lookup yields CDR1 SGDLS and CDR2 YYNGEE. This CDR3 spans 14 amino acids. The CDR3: CASSSRAGPYEQYF. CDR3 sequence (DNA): TGTGCCAGCAGCTCCCGAGCGGGACCCTACGAGCAGTACTTC.

CDR3 loop: CASSLGAGRGKLFF. The DNA of the CDR3 is TGTGCCAGCAGTTTAGGGGCAGGGAGGGGAAAACTGTTTTTT. The chain uses TRBV27 and TRBJ1-4; D may be TRBD1 (5 bases). V gave up 2 bases and J gave up 10 bases, with 14 bases separating them. The V gene's germline CDR1 is MNHEY and CDR2 SMNVEV (reference sequence). The length of the CDR3 is 14 residues. Variable domain in full (rest from reference TRBV27 and TRBJ1-4): EAQVTQNPRYLITVTGKKLTVTCSQNMNHEYMSWYRQDPGLGLRQIYYSMNVEVTDKGDVPEGYKVSRKEKRNFPLILESPSPNQTSLYFCASSLGAGRGKLFFGSGTQLSVL.

CDR3 residues: CASSLEGAGQPQHF. CDR3 nucleotides: TGTGCCAGCAGCCTCGAGGGGGCGGGTCAGCCCCAGCATTTT. The genes are TRBV7-2 and TRBJ1-5, with 7 bases matching TRBD1. J gave up 6 bases and V 5 bases, and 7 bases lay outside the gene matches. In germline, CDR1 is SGHTA, CDR2 FQGNSA. The CDR3 has 14 amino acids.

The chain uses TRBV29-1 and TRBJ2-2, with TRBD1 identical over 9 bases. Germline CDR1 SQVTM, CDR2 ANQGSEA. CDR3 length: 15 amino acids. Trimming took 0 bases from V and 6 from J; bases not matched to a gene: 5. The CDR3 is CSVEENRGPSGELFF. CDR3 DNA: TGCAGCGTTGAAGAAAACAGGGGGCCTTCCGGGGAGCTGTTTTTT.

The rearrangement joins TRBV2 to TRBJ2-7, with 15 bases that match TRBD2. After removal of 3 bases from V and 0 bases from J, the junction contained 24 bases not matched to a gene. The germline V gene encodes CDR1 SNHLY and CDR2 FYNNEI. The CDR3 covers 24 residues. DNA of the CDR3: TGTGCCAGCAGTGATCCGGGCTTTGGGGCCGGGACTAGCGGGAGGTACCGAGTCTCCTACGAGCAGTACTTC. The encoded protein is CASSDPGFGAGTSGRYRVSYEQYF.

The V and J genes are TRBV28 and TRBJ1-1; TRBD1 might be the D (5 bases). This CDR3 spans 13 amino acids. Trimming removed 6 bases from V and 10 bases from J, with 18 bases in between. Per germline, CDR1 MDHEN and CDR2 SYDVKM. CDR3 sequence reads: CASSPFMGGTAFF. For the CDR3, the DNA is TGTGCCAGCAGCCCATTTATGGGGGGTACAGCTTTCTTT.

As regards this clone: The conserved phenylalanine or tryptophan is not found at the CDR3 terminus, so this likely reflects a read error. CDR3: CASSERIERAFV. DNA of the CDR3: TGTGCCAGCAGTGAAAGAATAGAGAGGGCTTTCGTT. The J gene is TRBJ1-1, the V gene TRBV6-1, with unresolved D. CDR3 length: 12 residues. V was shortened by 2 bases and J by 11 bases, with 12 bases between the two germline ends. Germline CDR1 and CDR2: MNHNS and SASEGT.

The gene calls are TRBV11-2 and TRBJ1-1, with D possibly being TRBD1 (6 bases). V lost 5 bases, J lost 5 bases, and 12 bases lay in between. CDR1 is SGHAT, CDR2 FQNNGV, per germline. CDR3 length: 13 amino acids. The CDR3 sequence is CASSTRTATEAFF. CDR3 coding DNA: TGTGCCAGCAGCACGAGGACAGCGACTGAAGCTTTCTTT.

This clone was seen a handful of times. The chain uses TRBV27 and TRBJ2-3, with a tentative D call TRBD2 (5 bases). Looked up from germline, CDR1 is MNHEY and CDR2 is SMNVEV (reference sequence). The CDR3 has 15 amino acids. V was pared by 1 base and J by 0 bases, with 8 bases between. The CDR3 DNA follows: TGTGCCAGCAGTTTATTAGCGACTAGCACAGATACGCAGTATTTT. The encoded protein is CASSLLATSTDTQYF.

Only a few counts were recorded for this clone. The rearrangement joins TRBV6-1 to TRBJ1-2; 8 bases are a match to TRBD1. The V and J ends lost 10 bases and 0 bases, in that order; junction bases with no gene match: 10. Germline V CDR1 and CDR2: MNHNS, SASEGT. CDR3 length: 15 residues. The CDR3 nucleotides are TGTGCCAACCGACAATTACAGGGGGCTAACTATGGCTACACCTTC. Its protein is CANRQLQGANYGYTF.

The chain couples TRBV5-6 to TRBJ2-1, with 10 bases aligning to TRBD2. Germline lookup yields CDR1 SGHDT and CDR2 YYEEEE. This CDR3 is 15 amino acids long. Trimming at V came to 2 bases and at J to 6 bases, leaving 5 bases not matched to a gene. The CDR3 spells CASSFRTSGSNEQFF. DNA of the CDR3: TGTGCCAGCAGCTTCCGGACTAGCGGCAGCAATGAGCAGTTCTTC.

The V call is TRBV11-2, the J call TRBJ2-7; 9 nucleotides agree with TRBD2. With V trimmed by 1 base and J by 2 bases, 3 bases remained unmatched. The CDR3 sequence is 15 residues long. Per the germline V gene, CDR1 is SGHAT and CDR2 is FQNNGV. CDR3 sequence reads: CASSLGLAAPYEQYF. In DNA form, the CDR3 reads TGTGCCAGCAGCTTAGGACTAGCGGCCCCCTACGAGCAGTACTTC.

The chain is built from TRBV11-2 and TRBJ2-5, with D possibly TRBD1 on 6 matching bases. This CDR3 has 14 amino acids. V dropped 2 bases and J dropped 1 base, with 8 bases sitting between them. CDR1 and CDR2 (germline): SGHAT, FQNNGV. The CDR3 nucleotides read TGTGCCAGCAGCTTACAGGGGTTCCAAGAGACCCAGTACTTC. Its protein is CASSLQGFQETQYF. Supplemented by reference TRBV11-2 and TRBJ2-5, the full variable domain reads EAGVAQSPRYKIIEKRQSVAFWCNPISGHATLYWYQQILGQGPKLLIQFQNNGVVDDSQLPKDRFSAERLKGVDSTLKIQPAKLEDSAVYLCASSLQGFQETQYFGPGTRLLVL.

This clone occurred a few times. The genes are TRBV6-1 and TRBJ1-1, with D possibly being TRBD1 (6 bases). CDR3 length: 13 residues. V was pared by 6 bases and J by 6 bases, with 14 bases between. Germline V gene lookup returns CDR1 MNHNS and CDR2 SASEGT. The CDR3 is CASRKSSGAEAFF. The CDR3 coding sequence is TGTGCCAGCAGAAAATCGTCAGGGGCTGAAGCTTTCTTT.

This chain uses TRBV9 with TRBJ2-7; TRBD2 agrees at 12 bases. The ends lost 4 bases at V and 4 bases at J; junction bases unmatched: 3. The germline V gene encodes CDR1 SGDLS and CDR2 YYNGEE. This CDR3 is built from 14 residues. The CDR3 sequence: CASSPGLAGYEQYF. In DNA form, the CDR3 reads TGTGCCAGCAGCCCAGGACTAGCGGGGTACGAGCAGTACTTC.

CDR3 sequence (DNA): TGTGCTGGGGGACTAGCGGGAGGGCCGGAGACCCAGTACTTC. This translates into CAGGLAGGPETQYF. V gene TRBV6-1 combines with J gene TRBJ2-5, with 16 bases that match TRBD2. Germline-derived CDR1 and CDR2 are MNHNS and SASEGT. The CDR3 is 14 residues long.

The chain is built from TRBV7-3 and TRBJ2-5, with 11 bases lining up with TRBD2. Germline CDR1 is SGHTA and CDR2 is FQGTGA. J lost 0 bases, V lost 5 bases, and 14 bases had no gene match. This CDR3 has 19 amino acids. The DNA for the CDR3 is TGTGCCAGCAGCCCCTTAGTAACTCCTAGCGGGAGGCACCAAGAGACCCAGTACTTC. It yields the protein CASSPLVTPSGRHQETQYF.

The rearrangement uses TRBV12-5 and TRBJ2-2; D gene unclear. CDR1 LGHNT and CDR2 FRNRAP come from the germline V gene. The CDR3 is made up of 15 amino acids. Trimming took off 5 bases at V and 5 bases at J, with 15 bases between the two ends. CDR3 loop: CASGPGGPRTGELFF. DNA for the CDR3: TGTGCTAGTGGTCCCGGTGGGCCTCGGACCGGGGAGCTGTTTTTT.

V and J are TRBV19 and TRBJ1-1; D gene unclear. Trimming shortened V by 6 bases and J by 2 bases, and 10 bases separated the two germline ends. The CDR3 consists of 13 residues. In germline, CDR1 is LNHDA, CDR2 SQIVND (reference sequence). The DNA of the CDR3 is TGTGCCAGTAGCCGAAGCTTCAACACTGAAGCTTTCTTT. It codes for CASSRSFNTEAFF.

The CDR3 spells CASSQLLYVLTF. CDR3 coding DNA: TGTGCCAGCAGCCAACTATTATACGTCCTGACTTTC. The chain is built from TRBV7-9 and TRBJ2-6; D unclear. V was shortened by 5 bases and J by 11 bases, with 10 bases between the two germline ends. Looked up from germline, CDR1 is SEHNR and CDR2 is FQNEAQ (reference sequence). This CDR3 has 12 amino acids.

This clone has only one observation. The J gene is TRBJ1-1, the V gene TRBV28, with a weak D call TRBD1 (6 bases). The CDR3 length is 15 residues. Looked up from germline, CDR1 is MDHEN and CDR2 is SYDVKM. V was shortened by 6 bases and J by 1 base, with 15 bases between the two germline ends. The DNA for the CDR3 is TGTGCCAGCAGAGCATCGGGACATTCGAACACTGAAGCTTTCTTT. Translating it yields CASRASGHSNTEAFF.

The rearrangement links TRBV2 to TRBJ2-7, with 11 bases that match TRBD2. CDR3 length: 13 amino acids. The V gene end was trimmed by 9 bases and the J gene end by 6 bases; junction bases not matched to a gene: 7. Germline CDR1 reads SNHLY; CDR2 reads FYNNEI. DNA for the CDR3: TGTGCCAGTATAGCGGGGGGGCTGAGCGAGCAGTACTTC. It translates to CASIAGGLSEQYF.

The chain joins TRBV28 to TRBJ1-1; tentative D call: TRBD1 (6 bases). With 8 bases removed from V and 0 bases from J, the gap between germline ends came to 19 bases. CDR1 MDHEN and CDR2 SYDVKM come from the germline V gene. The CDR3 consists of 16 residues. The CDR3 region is CASRPPGGRMNTEAFF. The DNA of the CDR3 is TGTGCCAGCCGCCCTCCGGGGGGGCGAATGAACACTGAAGCTTTCTTT.

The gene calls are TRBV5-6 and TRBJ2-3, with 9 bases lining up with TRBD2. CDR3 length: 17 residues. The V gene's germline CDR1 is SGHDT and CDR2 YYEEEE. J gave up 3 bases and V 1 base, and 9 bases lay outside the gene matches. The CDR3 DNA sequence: TGTGCCAGCAGCTTGCTTATTAGCGGGAGAGGTACAGATACGCAGTATTTT. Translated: CASSLLISGRGTDTQYF. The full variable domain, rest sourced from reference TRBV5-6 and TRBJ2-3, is DAGVTQSPTHLIKTRGQQVTLRCSPKSGHDTVSWYQQALGQGPQFIFQYYEEEERQRGNFPDRFSGHQFPNYSSELNVNALLLGDSALYLCASSLLISGRGTDTQYFGPGTRLTVL.